This is a list of T cell receptor beta chains from one sample in a study of T cells in Graves' hyperthyroidism and ophthalmopathy. Each CDR3 protein is one row after TCRdb ran MiXCR on the multiplex PCR reads. Among 660,000 or so distinct CDR3 sequences listed, roughly 20% were seen once. The material sequenced was blood. All receptors derive from a man aged 30-40 years with Graves' ophthalmopathy. Both conserved end residues are part of each CDR3. A D gene is named only where the DNA matches it firmly. Not all rows give a size; the values are once, few, many and, for expanded clones, a class.

D	size	V	J	CDR3	DNA
TRBD1	.	TRBV6-2/TRBV6-3	TRBJ1-1	CASSYRGTGPTEAFF	TGTGCCAGCAGTTATAGGGGGACAGGGCCCACTGAAGCTTTCTTT
.	few	TRBV7-8	TRBJ2-7	CASSPIRVGLAPLYEQYF	TGTGCCAGCAGCCCCATCCGTGTTGGGCTAGCCCCTCTCTACGAGCAGTACTTC
TRBD2	many	TRBV7-2	TRBJ2-3	CASRPSGSRADTQYF	TGTGCCAGCAGGCCTAGCGGGAGTAGGGCAGATACGCAGTATTTT
TRBD1	few	TRBV2	TRBJ1-2	CASHGTGYYGYTF	TGTGCCAGCCACGGGACAGGGTACTATGGCTACACCTTC
.	.	TRBV5-1	TRBJ2-7	CASSPTALSSYEQYF	TGCGCCAGCAGTCCCACAGCCCTTAGCTCCTACGAGCAGTACTTC
TRBD2	many	TRBV2	TRBJ2-7	CASPQREGYEQYF	TGTGCCAGCCCCCAGCGGGAGGGCTACGAGCAGTACTTC
.	.	TRBV12-3/TRBV12-4	TRBJ1-4	CASRDTTTNEKLFF	TGTGCCAGCAGAGACACTACAACTAATGAAAAACTGTTTTTT
.	.	TRBV3-1	TRBJ1-6	CASSQDSYNSPPHF	TGTGCCAGCAGCCAAGACTCCTATAATTCACCCCCCCACTTT
TRBD1	.	TRBV28	TRBJ2-5	CASSPTLTGKEGTQYF	TGTGCCAGCAGTCCAACCCTGACAGGGAAGGAAGGGACCCAGTACTTC
.	few	TRBV5-1	TRBJ2-3	CASSPLAGLSTDTQYF	TGCGCCAGCAGCCCCCTTGCGGGGCTTAGCACAGATACGCAGTATTTT
TRBD2	.	TRBV13	TRBJ2-5	CASSLWTSGSLETQYF	TGTGCCAGCAGCTTGTGGACTAGCGGGAGCTTGGAGACCCAGTACTTC
TRBD2	.	TRBV6-2/TRBV6-3	TRBJ2-5	CASSLRLAGEVEETQYF	TGTGCCAGCAGTCTTAGACTAGCGGGAGAAGTGGAAGAGACCCAGTACTTC
TRBD2	few	TRBV15	TRBJ2-3	CATSRDRLREGADTQYF	TGTGCCACCAGCAGAGATCGTTTGCGGGAGGGGGCAGATACGCAGTATTTT
.	few	TRBV7-8	TRBJ1-1	CATRRMNTEAFF	TGTGCCACCCGTCGGATGAACACTGAAGCTTTCTTT
TRBD2	many	TRBV28	TRBJ2-7	CASSSQREAYEQYF	TGTGCCAGCAGTTCTCAGCGGGAGGCCTACGAGCAGTACTTC
TRBD1	.	TRBV12-3/TRBV12-4	TRBJ2-3	CASSSGQGGKRESTDTQYF	TGTGCCAGCAGCTCTGGACAGGGGGGAAAGCGGGAGAGCACAGATACGCAGTATTTT
.	few	TRBV28	TRBJ1-2	CASRLSLGGYTF	TGTGCCAGCAGACTTAGCTTGGGAGGCTACACCTTC
.	few	TRBV15	TRBJ2-2	CATSRDRGTRELFF	TGTGCCACCAGCAGAGATCGAGGTACCCGGGAGCTGTTTTTT
.	many	TRBV11-2	TRBJ2-7	CASSRRGTYEQYF	TGTGCCAGCAGCCGACGGGGGACCTACGAGCAGTACTTC
.	many	TRBV12-3/TRBV12-4	TRBJ2-5	CASSSLFETQYF	TGTGCCAGCAGTTCCCTATTCGAGACCCAGTACTTC
.	few	TRBV6-5	TRBJ2-7	CASSYQIYEQYF	TGTGCCAGCAGTTACCAGATCTACGAGCAGTACTTC
TRBD2	few	TRBV4-3	TRBJ2-3	CASSQGPSGTDTQYF	TGCGCCAGCAGCCAAGGCCCTAGCGGAACAGATACGCAGTATTTT
TRBD1	.	TRBV4-3	TRBJ2-7	CASSQDSYWTGWREQYF	TGCGCCAGCAGCCAAGATAGTTACTGGACAGGATGGCGCGAGCAGTACTTC
.	few	TRBV30	TRBJ1-5	CAWDGGNQPQHF	TGTGCCTGGGACGGGGGCAATCAGCCCCAGCATTTT
.	few	TRBV5-1	TRBJ2-3	CASSLAEGGVGDTQYF	TGCGCCAGCAGCTTGGCCGAAGGCGGGGTGGGAGATACGCAGTATTTT
.	.	TRBV10-3	TRBJ1-5	CAIRQTDNQPQHF	TGTGCCATCAGGCAGACAGACAATCAGCCCCAGCATTTT
.	.	TRBV12-3/TRBV12-4	TRBJ2-7	CASSRRDGYEQYF	TGTGCCAGCAGTCGTCGGGACGGCTACGAGCAGTACTTC
TRBD1	.	TRBV24-1	TRBJ2-1	CATSAAGQGRGEQFF	TGTGCCACCAGTGCGGCGGGACAGGGACGAGGTGAGCAGTTCTTC
TRBD2	.	TRBV10-3	TRBJ2-1	CAISEGTRFSEQFF	TGTGCCATCAGTGAAGGGACTAGATTTTCTGAGCAGTTCTTC